The 9 T cell receptor beta chains reported below all come from one sample, sequenced in a study of CD8 T cells in Susac syndrome. Random hexamers served to reverse transcribe about 0.5 to 1 ug RNA. TCRdb reanalysed the immunoSEQ multiplex PCR reads using MiXCR and keeps one entry per CDR3 protein. The repertoire holds around 200,000 distinct CDR3 sequences, with around 94% as singletons. Sequenced: CD4+ T cells from PBMCs. The receptors here all came from a human donor with Susac syndrome.

This chain uses TRBV23-1 with TRBJ2-5; 11 bases are a match to TRBD2. TRBV23-1 is marked as an open reading frame, function uncertain. Unmatched junction bases numbered 4, after V lost 0 bases and J lost 4 bases. CDR3 size: 16 residues. The CDR3 region is CASSQSTSGSAETQYF. CDR3 in DNA: TGCGCCAGCAGTCAATCCACTAGCGGGAGTGCAGAGACCCAGTACTTC.

This clonotype came up once. The chain employs TRBV29-1 and TRBJ1-1, with 7 bases identical to TRBD1. The J segment lost 4 bases and the V segment lost 4 bases, leaving 3 bases of the junction unmatched. From germline, CDR1 is SQVTM and CDR2 ANQGSEA. There are 12 residues in the CDR3. As DNA, the CDR3 is TGCAGCGTTGGACAGGGTGGCACTGAAGCTTTCTTT. It translates to CSVGQGGTEAFF.

V gene TRBV7-2 combines with J gene TRBJ2-5, with TRBD2 as a possible D gene (5 bases). The CDR3 covers 16 residues. Trimming pared 2 bases from V and 2 bases from J, leaving 15 bases between. From germline, CDR1 is SGHTA and CDR2 FQGNSA. CDR3 sequence: CASSLRSVLAQETQYF. The CDR3 nucleotides read TGTGCCAGCAGCTTACGGTCCGTGTTAGCGCAAGAGACCCAGTACTTC.

The chain employs TRBV6-2 or TRBV6-3 and TRBJ2-7, with TRBD1 identical over 10 bases. Germline assignment: CDR1 MNHEY and CDR2 SVGEGT. V was pared by 0 bases and J by 1 base, with 3 bases of the junction left unmatched. The CDR3 totals 16 residues. The CDR3 reads CASSYSRTGGSYEQYF. CDR3 in DNA: TGTGCCAGCAGTTACTCCAGGACAGGGGGTTCCTACGAGCAGTACTTC.

J is TRBJ1-1 and V is TRBV6-6, with D possibly TRBD1 on 5 matching bases. V lost 6 bases to trimming and J lost 1 base, with 15 bases between them. Looked up from germline, CDR1 is MNHNY and CDR2 is SVGAGI (reference sequence). There are 15 residues in the CDR3. The DNA of the CDR3 is TGTGCCAGCAGAGTCATGGGACGGGAGAACACTGAAGCTTTCTTT. This sequence encodes CASRVMGRENTEAFF.

The chain couples TRBV18 to TRBJ2-1, with a weak D call TRBD2 (5 bases). With 2 bases removed from V and 3 bases from J, the gap between germline ends came to 11 bases. CDR3 size: 15 residues. CDR1 KGHSH and CDR2 LQKENI come from the germline V gene. CDR3: CASSPNPGDYNEQFF. The CDR3 coding sequence is TGTGCCAGCTCACCAAATCCCGGGGACTACAATGAGCAGTTCTTC.

V is TRBV20-1 and J is TRBJ2-3, with D perhaps being TRBD1 or TRBD2 (6 bases each). V lost 0 bases and J lost 5, with 12 bases in between. CDR3 size: 14 residues. Germline V gene sequence: CDR1 DFQATT, CDR2 SNEGSKA (reference sequence). The chain's CDR3 is CSARDPGGQDTQYF. CDR3 DNA: TGCAGTGCTAGAGATCCCGGGGGACAAGATACGCAGTATTTT.

CDR3 sequence reads: CASSPPADTEAFF. In nucleotides, the CDR3 is TGTGCCAGCTCACCACCGGCAGACACTGAAGCTTTCTTT. The V gene is TRBV18, the J gene TRBJ1-1; D remains unclear. The germline CDR1 and CDR2 sequences are KGHSH and LQKENI. The length of the CDR3 is 13 residues. Between the trimmed V and J ends, which lost 0 bases and 3 bases, there was a span of 5 bases.

The genes are TRBV5-1 and TRBJ1-1; a possible D gene is TRBD1 (5 bases). From germline, CDR1 is SGHRS and CDR2 YFSETQ. CDR3 size: 14 residues. Trimming shortened V by 2 bases and J by 8 bases, and 16 bases separated the two germline ends. This CDR3 is CASSFSVGLAEAFF. Written as DNA, the CDR3 is TGCGCCAGCAGCTTCTCTGTGGGGCTAGCGGAAGCTTTCTTT.